This T cell receptor beta chain was documented in a study of cytomegalovirus exposure and HLA in healthy donors. Study-level background: Across more than 350 genotyped donors, about 80% landed in the Caucasian-associated ancestry cluster.

Study-level results: As a later analysis showed, several of the most significant clusters appeared to be linked to common viral pathogens. Immune exposure data for these donors was limited to CMV serostatus. Association with HLA alleles at 0.05 false discovery rate was found for 17,000 or so TCR beta sequences in a later analysis.

Germline V lookup: CDR1 MNHNS, CDR2 SASEGT. This CDR3 comprises 14 residues. V lost 6 bases to trimming and J lost 8 bases; unmatched junction nucleotides: 10. This clone came up once. As yet, its antigen is unknown. PCR primers comprised 60 Vbeta and 13 Jbeta primers. Sequencing was performed with immunoSEQ multiplex PCR; in TCRdb, only in-frame clones are kept and a portion is missing. The data hold some 120,000 clones, with roughly three fifths observed a single time. The sample comprised PBMCs. The chain combines TRBV6-1 with TRBJ1-2, with 9 positions matching TRBD1. The source of this sequence is a woman aged 40 to 50 in good health and CMV-seropositive. The CDR3 spells CASRSDRGMEGYTF. The CDR3 DNA reads as TGTGCCAGCAGATCGGACAGGGGCATGGAGGGCTACACCTTC.